Shown below are 10 T cell receptor beta chains from a single sample sequenced in a study of tumor and adjacent non-tumor tissue in lung cancer. TCRbeta libraries were built with three rounds of nested PCR, modified from ARM-PCR. TCRdb used MiXCR to reprocess the multiplex PCR reads, holding one entry per CDR3 protein. The sample yields some 99,000 distinct CDR3 sequences, more than 70% seen once. This sample's RNA came from whole unsorted tissue. Material: lung tumor tissue. Source of these receptors: a woman aged 60 to 75 with non-small cell lung cancer.

About this clonotype itself: Just one base apart from a much larger clone, this may be a read error. This sequence joins TRBV11-2 and TRBJ2-1, with D possibly TRBD2 on 5 matching bases. CDR3 length equals 14 residues. Germline-derived CDR1 and CDR2 are SGHAT and FQNNGV. Trimming removed 5 bases at V and 8 bases at J, with 16 bases between. CDR3 coding DNA: TGTGCCAGCAGCCCACAAGAGAGGGAAGATGAGCAGTTCTTC. It yields the protein CASSPQEREDEQFF.

On this clonotype itself: Germline and junction disagree at one end, which may indicate a read error. This chain links TRBV6-1 with TRBJ2-2, with 7 bases identical to TRBD1. Germline CDR1 MNHNS, CDR2 SASEGT. This CDR3 is built from 16 residues. CDR3 coding DNA: TGCGTCAGCAGTCCCCTAGGACAGGTATCCACCGGGGAGCTGTTTTTT. Translated: CVSSPLGQVSTGELFF.

This chain connects TRBV7-9 to TRBJ2-3; 10 bases fit TRBD1. The CDR3 extends over 15 amino acids. CDR1 is SEHNR and CDR2 is FQNEAQ in the germline V gene (reference sequence). J gave up 4 bases and V 10 bases, and 11 bases lay outside the gene matches. CDR3 in DNA: TGTGCCACTAGCTTGAGGACAGGGGGTCCAGATACGCAGTATTTT. Translating it yields CATSLRTGGPDTQYF.

Here the CDR3 reads CASSLVTGGIETQYF. CDR3 DNA: TGTGCCAGCAGCTTAGTGACAGGGGGTATAGAGACCCAGTACTTC. The chain carries TRBV11-2 and TRBJ2-5, with 9 bases aligning to TRBD1. CDR1 SGHAT and CDR2 FQNNGV come from the germline V gene. CDR3 length: 15 amino acids. V lost 1 base to trimming and J lost 4 bases; unmatched junction nucleotides: 4.

On this clonotype: Germline and junction disagree at one end, which may indicate a read error. The rearrangement uses TRBV11-3 and TRBJ2-2; tentative D call: TRBD2 (6 bases). The CDR3 is 15 residues long. Germline CDR1 and CDR2: SGHNT and YENEEA. The CDR3 DNA is TGTACCAGCAGCTCCGGGACGGGGGTCACCGGGGAGCTGTTTTTT. Protein sequence: CTSSSGTGVTGELFF.

In the case of this clonotype: A single base separates this from a much larger clone, so it may be a read error. This rearrangement joins TRBV20-1 to TRBJ2-3, with TRBD1 matching over 8 bases. The CDR3 has 14 residues. J lost 0 bases, V lost 6 bases, and 5 bases had no gene match. The germline V gene has CDR1 DFQATT and CDR2 SNEGSKA (reference sequence). In DNA, the CDR3 is TGCAGTGCGCCGACAGGGGACAGCACAGATACGCAGTATTTT. Its translation: CSAPTGDSTDTQYF.

In the case of this clonotype: In this CDR3 the conserved last residue, phenylalanine or tryptophan, is missing, so a read error is likely. J is TRBJ2-7 and V is TRBV6-6, with D possibly being TRBD1 or TRBD2 (5 bases each). CDR1 MNHNY and CDR2 SVGAGI come from the germline V gene (reference sequence). This CDR3 comprises 15 residues. The V end lost 5 bases, the J end lost 3 bases, and 17 bases lay between the germline ends. The CDR3 sequence: CASSSQTRGDYEQYS. CDR3 in DNA: TGTGCCAGCAGTAGTCAGACAAGGGGAGACTACGAGCAGTACTCC.

This clonotype was seen at least ten times. This chain connects TRBV6-1 to TRBJ1-2; tentative D call: TRBD1 (6 bases). The germline V gene has CDR1 MNHNS and CDR2 SASEGT. Between the trimmed V and J ends, which lost 4 bases and 2 bases, there was a span of 14 bases. The CDR3 is 15 amino acids. As DNA, the CDR3 is TGTGCCAGCAGTGGAACAGGGTTTTTCAACTATGGCTACACCTTC. Its translation: CASSGTGFFNYGYTF.

In its sample, this clonotype was seen a few times. A junction boundary mismatches the germline segment, possibly from a read error. The chain carries TRBV11-2 and TRBJ2-3, with D hard to call. Germline lookup yields CDR1 SGHAT and CDR2 FQNNGV. This CDR3 region has 15 residues. In nucleotides, the CDR3 is TGTGCCAGCAGTGCCACCTGGACGGCCACAGATACGCAATATTTT. This encodes CASSATWTATDTQYF.

This clonotype was picked up a small number of times. V is TRBV7-2 and J is TRBJ1-2; tentative D call: TRBD1 (6 bases). The CDR3 length is 14 residues. V was clipped by 6 bases and J by 8 bases, with 19 bases between them. Looked up from germline, CDR1 is SGHTA and CDR2 is FQGNSA. CDR3 bases: TGTGCCAGCAGTTATCCGGGGACACTTGGCGGCTACACCTTC. The encoded protein is CASSYPGTLGGYTF.